The 10 T cell receptor beta chains in this list originate from one sample, sequenced in a study of blood T cell repertoires in COVID-19. Assay: immunoSEQ multiplex PCR; the TCRdb copy retains only in-frame clones and omits some. The table has around 700,000 clones, 85% to 90% seen once. Input material: peripheral blood. Source of these receptors: a woman aged 18-29 years with acute or convalescent COVID-19.

The rearrangement joins TRBV4-1 to TRBJ2-7; D might be TRBD2 (6 bases). The CDR3 has 14 amino acids. Trimming took 4 bases from V and 2 from J, leaving 12 bases between them. Germline-derived CDR1 and CDR2 are MGHRA and YSYEKL. The CDR3 DNA reads as TGCGCCAGCAGCCGAGGAGGAGGGGCCTACGAGCAGTACTTC. Amino acid sequence: CASSRGGGAYEQYF.

The chain has TRBV18 and TRBJ1-1; TRBD1 might be the D (6 bases). Germline V CDR1 and CDR2: KGHSH, LQKENI. CDR3 length equals 15 residues. The V and J ends lost 4 bases and 3 bases respectively, with 15 bases between them. This chain's CDR3 is CASSLQQGGDTEAFF. In nucleotides, the CDR3 is TGTGCCAGCTCACTACAACAGGGTGGGGACACTGAAGCTTTCTTT.

The chain uses TRBV19 and TRBJ1-1; 8 nucleotides agree with TRBD1. The V gene end was trimmed by 4 bases and the J gene end by 6 bases; junction bases not matched to a gene: 1. Germline V lookup: CDR1 LNHDA, CDR2 SQIVND (reference sequence). The CDR3 has 12 amino acids. The CDR3 region has the DNA TGTGCCAGTAGTACAGGGGGCCCTGAAGCTTTCTTT. Translated, it gives CASSTGGPEAFF.

The sample holds one count of this clone. The chain is built from TRBV7-6 and TRBJ2-7; D gene uncertain. The CDR3 is made up of 13 amino acids. Trimming shortened V by 3 bases and J by 0 bases, and 6 bases separated the two germline ends. Germline CDR1 and CDR2: SGHVS and FNYEAQ. The CDR3 DNA follows: TGTGCCAGCAGCTTCGGGTTCTCCTACGAGCAGTACTTC. Protein product: CASSFGFSYEQYF.

CDR3 sequence (DNA): TGTGCCAGCAGCCGTGCACCGGGTTCACCCCTCCACTTT. Residues: CASSRAPGSPLHF. The chain links TRBV6-5 to TRBJ1-6; the D is unclear. Germline V gene sequence: CDR1 MNHEY, CDR2 SVGAGI. This CDR3 has 13 amino acids. V was pared by 6 bases and J by 9 bases, with 12 bases between.

This sequence joins TRBV5-1 and TRBJ1-2; 10 nucleotides line up with TRBD1. V lost 5 bases to trimming and J lost 6 bases; unmatched junction nucleotides: 4. Germline V gene sequence: CDR1 SGHRS, CDR2 YFSETQ. The CDR3 sequence is 13 residues long. This CDR3 reads CASRLGTGDGYTF. CDR3 sequence (DNA): TGCGCCAGCAGGCTAGGGACAGGGGATGGCTACACCTTC. Using reference TRBV5-1 and TRBJ1-2 for the parts outside the CDR3, the full variable domain is KAGVTQTPRYLIKTRGQQVTLSCSPISGHRSVSWYQQTPGQGLQFLFEYFSETQRNKGNFPGRFSGRQFSNSRSEMNVSTLELGDSALYLCASRLGTGDGYTFGSGTRLTVV.

The V gene is TRBV9, the J gene TRBJ2-3, with 12 positions matching TRBD2. From germline, CDR1 is SGDLS and CDR2 YYNGEE. The CDR3 is 16 amino acids. V shed 4 bases and J 5 bases; nucleotides not matched to a gene: 8. The DNA of the CDR3 is TGTGCCAGCAGCACAAAGACTAGCGGGGGTGGAGATACGCAGTATTTT. As protein: CASSTKTSGGGDTQYF.

This clone was recorded only once. This sequence joins TRBV5-1 and TRBJ1-3; D is perhaps TRBD1 (5 bases). Trimming removed 0 bases at V and 3 bases at J, with 13 bases between. Germline CDR1 SGHRS, CDR2 YFSETQ. This CDR3 has 16 residues. CDR3 sequence: CASSLGSGNLGNTIYF. The CDR3 coding sequence is TGCGCCAGCAGCTTGGGATCAGGGAATCTTGGAAACACCATATATTTT.

The V call is TRBV5-5, the J call TRBJ1-5; unclear D gene. The germline gives CDR1 SGHKS, CDR2 YYEKEE (reference sequence). The CDR3 loop spans 16 amino acids. Trimming took off 4 bases at V and 4 bases at J, with 18 bases between the two ends. The CDR3 is CASSPGTSGKNQPQHF. The CDR3 DNA sequence: TGTGCCAGCAGCCCCGGTACGTCGGGAAAGAATCAGCCCCAGCATTTT. The variable domain in full, completed from reference TRBV5-5 and TRBJ1-5, reads DAGVTQSPTHLIKTRGQQVTLRCSPISGHKSVSWYQQVLGQGPQFIFQYYEKEERGRGNFPDRFSARQFPNYSSELNVNALLLGDSALYLCASSPGTSGKNQPQHFGDGTRLSIL.

This chain uses TRBV29-1 with TRBJ1-1; TRBD1 might be the D (5 bases). The CDR3 is 15 amino acids. The germline V and J ends were trimmed by 4 bases and 4 bases, with 19 bases remaining between them. CDR1 and CDR2 from the germline V gene are SQVTM and ANQGSEA. The CDR3 protein is CSVAGGKGRGTEAFF. In nucleotides, the CDR3 is TGCAGCGTTGCGGGGGGGAAAGGGCGAGGCACTGAAGCTTTCTTT.